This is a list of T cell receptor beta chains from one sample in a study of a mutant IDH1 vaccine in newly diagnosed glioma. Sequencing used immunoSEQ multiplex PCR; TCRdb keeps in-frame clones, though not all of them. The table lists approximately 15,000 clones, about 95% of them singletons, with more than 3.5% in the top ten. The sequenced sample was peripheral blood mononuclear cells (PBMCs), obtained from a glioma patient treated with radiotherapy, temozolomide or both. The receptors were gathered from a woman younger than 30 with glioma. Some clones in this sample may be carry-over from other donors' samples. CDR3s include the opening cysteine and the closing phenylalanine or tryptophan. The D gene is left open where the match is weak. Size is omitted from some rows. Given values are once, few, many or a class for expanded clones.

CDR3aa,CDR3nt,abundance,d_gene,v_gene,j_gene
CASSVASAEETQYF,TGTGCCAGCAGCGTAGCATCCGCGGAAGAGACCCAGTACTTC,-,-,TRBV9,TRBJ2-5
CASSRTSGRVSQYF,TGTGCCAGCAGTAGGACTAGCGGGAGGGTGTCCCAGTACTTC,-,TRBD2,TRBV6-6,TRBJ2-5
CATSRGQGPGYNEQFF,TGTGCCACCAGCAGAGGACAGGGGCCGGGGTACAATGAGCAGTTCTTC,-,TRBD1,TRBV15,TRBJ2-1
CASRRQATYEQYF,TGTGCCAGCAGGAGACAGGCCACCTACGAGCAGTACTTC,-,-,TRBV6-5,TRBJ2-7
CASSVDSGGLETQYF,TGTGCCAGCAGCGTAGATTCTGGAGGGTTAGAGACCCAGTACTTC,few,-,TRBV9,TRBJ2-5
CASSPGLAVGYQETQYF,TGCGCCAGCAGCCCGGGACTAGCTGTAGGGTACCAAGAGACCCAGTACTTC,-,TRBD2,TRBV5-1,TRBJ2-5
CSVEEALAGKTDTQYF,TGCAGCGTTGAAGAGGCACTAGCGGGGAAGACAGATACGCAGTATTTT,-,TRBD2,TRBV29-1,TRBJ2-3
CASSLLAQGAVGYEQYF,TGTGCCAGCTCACTCCTAGCCCAGGGGGCGGTCGGGTACGAGCAGTACTTC,-,TRBD1,TRBV18,TRBJ2-7
CASSFGQGSFSNQPQHF,TGTGCCAGCAGTTTTGGACAGGGGTCTTTTAGCAATCAGCCCCAGCATTTT,-,TRBD1,TRBV28,TRBJ1-5
CASTQGPGTDTQYF,TGTGCCAGTACTCAGGGCCCGGGCACAGATACGCAGTATTTT,-,-,TRBV19,TRBJ2-3
CASSSGQSNEQFF,TGTGCCAGCAGCTCCGGACAGAGCAATGAGCAGTTCTTC,-,-,TRBV7-8,TRBJ2-1
CASKMGGPKWPYLNYNEQFF,TGCGCCAGCAAGATGGGGGGACCAAAGTGGCCCTACCTAAACTACAATGAGCAGTTCTTC,-,-,TRBV10-1,TRBJ2-1
CASSLGMNTEAFF,TGCGCCAGCAGCTTGGGAATGAACACTGAAGCTTTCTTT,-,-,TRBV5-1,TRBJ1-1
CASSLGKTYGYTF,TGTGCCAGCAGCTTAGGAAAGACCTATGGCTACACCTTC,-,-,TRBV11-1,TRBJ1-2
CASSLMGRPSNTEAFF,TGCGCCAGCAGCTTGATGGGGCGACCTTCGAACACTGAAGCTTTCTTT,once,-,TRBV5-1,TRBJ1-1
CASSNSGQGKNQPQHF,TGTGCCAGTAGTAATTCAGGACAGGGCAAAAATCAGCCCCAGCATTTT,-,TRBD1,TRBV19,TRBJ1-5
CASSQLYAGGSSEQFF,TGTGCCAGCAGCCAATTATACGCGGGAGGGTCGAGTGAGCAGTTCTTC,once,TRBD2,TRBV16,TRBJ2-1
CASSPLPPGQNTGELFF,TGCGCCAGCAGCCCGCTGCCCCCGGGGCAGAACACCGGGGAGCTGTTTTTT,-,-,TRBV5-1,TRBJ2-2
CASSVKLSSYNEQFF,TGTGCCAGTAGTGTAAAGCTAAGCTCCTACAATGAGCAGTTCTTC,-,-,TRBV19,TRBJ2-1
CASGSGGAGELFF,TGTGCCAGCGGTTCAGGAGGCGCCGGGGAGCTGTTTTTT,-,-,TRBV9,TRBJ2-2
CASSPRDSPNTGELFF,TGTGCCAGTAGTCCACGGGACAGCCCGAACACCGGGGAGCTGTTTTTT,-,TRBD1,TRBV19,TRBJ2-2
CASSELAGTGFNEKLFF,TGTGCCAGCAGTGAATTGGCAGGGACAGGGTTTAATGAAAAACTGTTTTTT,-,TRBD1,TRBV25-1,TRBJ1-4
CASIDRTYEQYF,TGTGCCAGCATTGACCGGACCTACGAGCAGTACTTC,-,-,TRBV6-1,TRBJ2-7
CAISVGEEGNQPQHF,TGTGCCATCAGTGTGGGGGAGGAAGGCAATCAGCCCCAGCATTTT,-,-,TRBV10-3,TRBJ1-5
CASSLSIGVNEQFF,TGTGCCAGCAGTTTATCGATAGGGGTCAATGAGCAGTTCTTC,-,-,TRBV27,TRBJ2-1
CASGLPPGTGENMNTEAFF,TGTGCTAGTGGTTTGCCACCCGGGACAGGGGAAAACATGAACACTGAAGCTTTCTTT,-,TRBD1,TRBV12-5,TRBJ1-1
CASSPRDRENYGYTF,TGTGCCAGCAGCCCGAGGGACAGGGAAAACTATGGCTACACCTTC,-,TRBD1,TRBV7-2,TRBJ1-2
CASAKGTSASYNEQFF,TGCGCCAGCGCCAAGGGGACTAGCGCTTCCTACAATGAGCAGTTCTTC,-,TRBD2,TRBV5-1,TRBJ2-1
CASSRRDRMTTEAFF,TGCGCCAGCAGCCGAAGGGACAGGATGACCACTGAAGCTTTCTTT,-,TRBD1,TRBV5-1,TRBJ1-1
CASSPGGFYGYTF,TGTGCCAGCAGCCCAGGGGGGTTCTATGGCTACACCTTC,-,TRBD1,TRBV11-3,TRBJ1-2